This TCR beta chain came from a study of technical replicates of blood from several donors. Assay: immunoSEQ multiplex PCR; the TCRdb copy retains only in-frame clones and omits some. Altogether 76,000 or so clones are present, 91% being singletons, with the ten largest covering 0.25%. Germline lookup yields CDR1 MNHEY and CDR2 SMNVEV (reference sequence). V was cut by 0 bases and J by 0 bases, with 9 bases left in between. CDR3 size: 15 residues. The material sequenced was T cells isolated from PBMCs. The V and J genes are TRBV27 and TRBJ2-7; D remains unclear. The sequence was obtained from a human donor in good health. The CDR3 reads CASSLSSADSYEQYF. CDR3 nucleotide sequence: TGTGCCAGCAGTTTATCGTCGGCGGACTCCTACGAGCAGTACTTC.